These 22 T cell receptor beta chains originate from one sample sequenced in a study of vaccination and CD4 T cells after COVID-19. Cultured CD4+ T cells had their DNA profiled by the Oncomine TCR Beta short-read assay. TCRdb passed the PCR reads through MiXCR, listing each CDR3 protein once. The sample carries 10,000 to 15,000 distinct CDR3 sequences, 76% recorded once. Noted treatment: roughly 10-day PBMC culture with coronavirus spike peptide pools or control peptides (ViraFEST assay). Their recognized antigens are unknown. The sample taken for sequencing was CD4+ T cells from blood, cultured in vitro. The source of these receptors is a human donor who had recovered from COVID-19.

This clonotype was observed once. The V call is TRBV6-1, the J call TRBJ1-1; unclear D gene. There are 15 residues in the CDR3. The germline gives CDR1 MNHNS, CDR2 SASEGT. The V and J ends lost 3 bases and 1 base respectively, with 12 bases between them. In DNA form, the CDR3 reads TGTGCCAGCAGTGATACAGATAAACCGAACACTGAAGCTTTCTTT. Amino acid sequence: CASSDTDKPNTEAFF.

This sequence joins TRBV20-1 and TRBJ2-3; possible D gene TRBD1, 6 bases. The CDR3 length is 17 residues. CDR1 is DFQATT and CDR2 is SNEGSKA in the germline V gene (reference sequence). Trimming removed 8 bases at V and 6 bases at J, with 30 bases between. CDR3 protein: CSTPRPSGDVYRDTQYF. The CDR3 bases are TGCAGTACCCCTCGACCGTCAGGGGATGTTTATAGGGATACGCAGTATTTT.

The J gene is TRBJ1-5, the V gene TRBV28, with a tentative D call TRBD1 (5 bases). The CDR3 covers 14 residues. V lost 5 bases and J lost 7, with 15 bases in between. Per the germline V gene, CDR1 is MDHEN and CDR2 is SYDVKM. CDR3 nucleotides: TGTGCCAGCAGTCCTCGGTGGGGGTGGCAGCCCCAGCATTTT. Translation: CASSPRWGWQPQHF.

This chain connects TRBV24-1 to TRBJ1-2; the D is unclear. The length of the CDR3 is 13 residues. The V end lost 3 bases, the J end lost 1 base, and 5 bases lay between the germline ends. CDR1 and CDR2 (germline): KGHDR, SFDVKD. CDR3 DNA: TGTGCCACCAGTGATCCTTATAACTATGGCTACACCTTC. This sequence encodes CATSDPYNYGYTF.

The CDR3 region is CSAVDSSGVYEQYF. The CDR3 nucleotides are TGCAGTGCTGTTGACTCTAGCGGGGTCTACGAGCAGTACTTC. The rearrangement uses TRBV20-1 and TRBJ2-7; TRBD2 aligns across 9 bases. This CDR3 is built from 14 residues. With 5 bases clipped from V and 3 bases from J, the junction kept 8 bases outside the gene matches. Germline values: CDR1 DFQATT, CDR2 SNEGSKA (reference sequence).

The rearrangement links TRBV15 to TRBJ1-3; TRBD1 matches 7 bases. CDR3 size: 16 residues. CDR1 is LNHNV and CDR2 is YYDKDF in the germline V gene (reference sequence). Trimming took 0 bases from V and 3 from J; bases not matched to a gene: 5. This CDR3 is CATSRDQGGSGNTIYF. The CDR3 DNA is TGTGCCACCAGCAGAGATCAAGGGGGCAGTGGAAACACCATATATTTT.

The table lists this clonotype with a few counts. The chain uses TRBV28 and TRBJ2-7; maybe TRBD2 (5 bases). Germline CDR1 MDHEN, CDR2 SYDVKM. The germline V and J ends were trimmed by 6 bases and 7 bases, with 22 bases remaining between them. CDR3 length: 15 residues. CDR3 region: CASSTPTRMVGEQYF. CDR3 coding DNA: TGTGCCAGCAGCACTCCAACTAGGATGGTCGGGGAGCAGTACTTC. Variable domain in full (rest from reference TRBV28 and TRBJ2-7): DVKVTQSSRYLVKRTGEKVFLECVQDMDHENMFWYRQDPGLGLRLIYFSYDVKMKEKGDIPEGYSVSREKKERFSLILESASTNQTSMYLCASSTPTRMVGEQYFGPGTRLTVT.

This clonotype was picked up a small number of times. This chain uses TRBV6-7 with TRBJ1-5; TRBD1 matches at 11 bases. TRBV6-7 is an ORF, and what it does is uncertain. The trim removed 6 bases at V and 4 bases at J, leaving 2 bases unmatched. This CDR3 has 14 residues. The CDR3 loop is CASRGTGGNQPQHF. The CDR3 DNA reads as TGTGCCAGCAGGGGGACAGGGGGGAATCAGCCCCAGCATTTT.

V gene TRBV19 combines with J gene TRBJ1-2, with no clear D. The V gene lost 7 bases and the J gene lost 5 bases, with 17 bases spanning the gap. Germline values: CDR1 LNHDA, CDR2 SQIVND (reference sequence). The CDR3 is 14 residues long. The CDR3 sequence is CASKRSQRAYGYTF. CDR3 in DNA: TGTGCCAGTAAGCGCTCACAGAGAGCATATGGCTACACCTTC.

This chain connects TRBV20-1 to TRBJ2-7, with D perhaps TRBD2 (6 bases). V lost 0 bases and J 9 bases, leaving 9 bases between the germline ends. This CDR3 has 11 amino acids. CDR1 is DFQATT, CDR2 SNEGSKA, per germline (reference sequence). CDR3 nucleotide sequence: TGCAGTGCTAGAGATAGCGGTGGGCAGTACTTC. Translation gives CSARDSGGQYF.

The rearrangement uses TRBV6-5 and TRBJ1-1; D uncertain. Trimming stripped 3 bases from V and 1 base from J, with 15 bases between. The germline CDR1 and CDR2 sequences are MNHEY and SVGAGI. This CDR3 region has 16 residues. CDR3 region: CASSYSGFDWNTEAFF. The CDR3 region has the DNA TGTGCCAGCAGTTATTCGGGGTTTGATTGGAACACTGAAGCTTTCTTT.

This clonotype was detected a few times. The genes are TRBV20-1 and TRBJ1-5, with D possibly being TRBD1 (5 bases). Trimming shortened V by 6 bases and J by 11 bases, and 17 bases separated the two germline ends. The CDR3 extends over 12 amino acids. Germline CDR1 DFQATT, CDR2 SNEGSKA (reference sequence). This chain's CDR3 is CSASGQGLTQHF. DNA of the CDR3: TGCAGTGCATCTGGGCAGGGCTTAACCCAGCATTTT.

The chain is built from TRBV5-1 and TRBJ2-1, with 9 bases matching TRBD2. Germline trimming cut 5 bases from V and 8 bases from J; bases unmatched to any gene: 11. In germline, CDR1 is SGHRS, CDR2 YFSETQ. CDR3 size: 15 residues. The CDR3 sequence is CASSWPGTSLYEQFF. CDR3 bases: TGCGCCAGCAGTTGGCCCGGGACTAGCCTTTATGAGCAGTTCTTC.

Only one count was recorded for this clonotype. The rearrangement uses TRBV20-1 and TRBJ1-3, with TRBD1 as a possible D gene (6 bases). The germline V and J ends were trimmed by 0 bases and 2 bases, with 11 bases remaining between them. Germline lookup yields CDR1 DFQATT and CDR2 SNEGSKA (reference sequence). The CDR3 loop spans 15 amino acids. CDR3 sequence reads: CSARDLGGPGNTIYF. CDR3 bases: TGCAGTGCTAGAGATCTGGGGGGGCCTGGAAACACCATATATTTT.

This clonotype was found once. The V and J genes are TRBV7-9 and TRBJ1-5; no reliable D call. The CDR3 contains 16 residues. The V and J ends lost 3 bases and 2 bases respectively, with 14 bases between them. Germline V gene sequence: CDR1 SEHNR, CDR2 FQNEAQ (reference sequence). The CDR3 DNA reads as TGTGCCAGCAGCTTCCAAGTTTGGGTTGGCAATCAGCCCCAGCATTTT. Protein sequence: CASSFQVWVGNQPQHF. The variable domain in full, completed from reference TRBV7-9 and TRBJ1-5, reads DTGVSQNPRHKITKRGQNVTFRCDPISEHNRLYWYRQTLGQGPEFLTYFQNEAQLEKSRLLSDRFSAERPKGSFSTLEIQRTEQGDSAMYLCASSFQVWVGNQPQHFGDGTRLSIL.

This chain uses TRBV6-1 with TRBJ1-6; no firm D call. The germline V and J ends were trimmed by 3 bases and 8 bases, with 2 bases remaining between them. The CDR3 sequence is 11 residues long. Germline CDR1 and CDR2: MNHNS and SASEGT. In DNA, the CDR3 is TGTGCCAGCAGTGATTATTCACCCCTCCACTTT. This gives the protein CASSDYSPLHF.

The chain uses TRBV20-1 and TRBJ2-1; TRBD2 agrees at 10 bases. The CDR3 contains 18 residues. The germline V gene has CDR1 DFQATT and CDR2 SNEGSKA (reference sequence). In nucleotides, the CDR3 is TGCAAAATCCAACCCCCGCTAGCGGGAGATGTATCCTACAATGAGCAGTTCTTC. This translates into CKIQPPLAGDVSYNEQFF.

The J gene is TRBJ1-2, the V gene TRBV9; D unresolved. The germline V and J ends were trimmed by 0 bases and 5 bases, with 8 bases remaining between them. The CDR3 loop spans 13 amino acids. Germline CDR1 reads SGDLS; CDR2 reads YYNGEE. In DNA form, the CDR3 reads TGTGCCAGCAGCGTAGACGAACGTTATGGCTACACCTTC. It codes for CASSVDERYGYTF.

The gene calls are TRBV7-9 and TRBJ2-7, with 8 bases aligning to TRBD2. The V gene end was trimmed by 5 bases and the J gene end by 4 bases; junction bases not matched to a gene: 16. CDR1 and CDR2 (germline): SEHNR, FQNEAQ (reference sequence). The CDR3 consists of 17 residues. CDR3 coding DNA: TGTGCCAGCAGCCTAGGGGGGGTCGGACTAGCTTCTTACGAGCAGTACTTC. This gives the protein CASSLGGVGLASYEQYF.

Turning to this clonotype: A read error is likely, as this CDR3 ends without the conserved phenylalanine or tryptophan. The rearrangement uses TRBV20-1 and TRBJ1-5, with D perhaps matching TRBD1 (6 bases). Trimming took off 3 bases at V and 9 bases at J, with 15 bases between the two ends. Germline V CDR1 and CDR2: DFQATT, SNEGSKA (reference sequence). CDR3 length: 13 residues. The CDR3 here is CSARRSGDGPQHS. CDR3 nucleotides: TGCAGTGCTAGGAGGTCAGGGGATGGGCCCCAGCATTCT.

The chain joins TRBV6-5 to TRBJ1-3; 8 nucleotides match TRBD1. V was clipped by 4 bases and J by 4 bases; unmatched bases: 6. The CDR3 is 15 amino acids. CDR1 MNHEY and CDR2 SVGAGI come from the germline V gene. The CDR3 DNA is TGTGCCAGCAGTTGGGGGGACAGGCCAGGAAACACCATATATTTT. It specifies CASSWGDRPGNTIYF.

The CDR3 nucleotides are TGTGCCAGTAGCAAGGGACGGGCCAGGTTGGATGAGCAGTTCTTC. Residues: CASSKGRARLDEQFF. The chain links TRBV19 to TRBJ2-1; the D call may be TRBD1 or TRBD2 (5 bases each). Per germline, CDR1 LNHDA and CDR2 SQIVND (reference sequence). This CDR3 is 15 amino acids long. V was shortened by 6 bases and J by 8 bases, with 20 bases between the two germline ends.